This TCR beta chain appears in the sequencing data of a study of T-cell reconstitution after alpha-beta-depleted transplantation in children. Notes on the study in general: Most T-cell counts and diversity one year after the transplant came from T cells that were newly produced. Reportedly, only several hundred clones from non-depleted graft cells drove alpha-beta T-cell counts at about two months.

The CDR3 length is 14 residues. Germline CDR1 reads SQVTM; CDR2 reads ANQGSEA. V lost 6 bases and J 5 bases, leaving 18 bases between the germline ends. This sample's TCRbeta library carried unique molecular identifier barcodes. TCRdb re-analysed the PCR reads in MiXCR, keeping a single row per CDR3 protein. The sample has some 200,000 distinct CDR3 sequences, approximately 11% seen once; the top ten hold 25% to 30%. This clonotype was observed many times. Its antigen is still unknown. The chain links TRBV29-1 to TRBJ2-3; unclear D gene. The sequence was obtained from a child less than two years old with acute myeloid leukemia, due to receive a stem cell transplant. Sequencing used PBMCs, obtained before TCRalphabeta/CD19-depleted stem cell transplant. The CDR3 sequence is CSVPGPLGVDTQYF. The CDR3 nucleotides read TGCAGCGTCCCCGGGCCCCTAGGAGTAGATACGCAGTATTTT.